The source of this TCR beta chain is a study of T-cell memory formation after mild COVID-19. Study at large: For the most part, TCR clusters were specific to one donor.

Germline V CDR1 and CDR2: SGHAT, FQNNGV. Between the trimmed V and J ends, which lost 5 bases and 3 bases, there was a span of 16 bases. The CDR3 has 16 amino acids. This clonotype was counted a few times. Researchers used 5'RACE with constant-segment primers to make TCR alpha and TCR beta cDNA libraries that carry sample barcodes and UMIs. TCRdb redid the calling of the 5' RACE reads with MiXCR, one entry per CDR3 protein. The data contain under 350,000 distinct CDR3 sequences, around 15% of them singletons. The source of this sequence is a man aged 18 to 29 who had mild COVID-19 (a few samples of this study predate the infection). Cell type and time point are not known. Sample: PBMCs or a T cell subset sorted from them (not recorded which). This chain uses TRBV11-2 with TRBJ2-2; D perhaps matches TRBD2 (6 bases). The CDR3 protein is CASSPRGGAYTGELFF. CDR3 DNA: TGTGCCAGCAGCCCCCGCGGAGGGGCTTACACCGGGGAGCTGTTTTTT.